The source of this T cell receptor beta chain is a study of blood T cell repertoires in COVID-19. The germline V gene encodes CDR1 LGHDT and CDR2 YNNKEL (reference sequence). Trimming took off 0 bases at V and 7 bases at J, with 22 bases between the two ends. The CDR3 runs 18 residues. Original processing notes: By means of reference gene primer amplification, nucleated cell counts were estimated. Sequencing was performed with immunoSEQ multiplex PCR; in TCRdb, only in-frame clones are kept and a portion is missing. That table gives V, J and clone size, and the DNA gave D and trimming. The sample lists 85,000 to 100,000 clones; 81% were seen once.

The TCR was taken from an elderly man with COVID-19, enrolled during active disease. Input material: peripheral blood. This chain links TRBV3-1 (or the pseudogene TRBV3-2) with TRBJ1-5, with D tentatively TRBD1 (6 bases). CDR3 residues: CASSQDPLRAGAYQPQHF. The CDR3 region has the DNA TGTGCCAGCAGCCAAGATCCCCTCAGGGCGGGGGCGTACCAGCCCCAGCATTTT.